This T cell receptor (beta chain) is drawn from a study of cytomegalovirus exposure and HLA in healthy donors. Study findings and constraints: Across HLA loci, a later analysis found differing TCR association rates, with DRB1 most and HLA-C fewest. The classifier was said to identify cytomegalovirus status with high specificity and sensitivity. Roughly 170 TCR beta chains were listed as cytomegalovirus-associated.

The ends lost 6 bases at V and 2 bases at J; junction bases unmatched: 8. Germline loops: CDR1 LNHDA, CDR2 SQIVND (reference sequence). The CDR3 consists of 17 residues. The study ran its PCR with 60 Vbeta and 13 Jbeta primers. Profiling relied on immunoSEQ multiplex PCR, and the TCRdb table lists in-frame clones only, not all of them. The repertoire holds 150,000 to 200,000 clones, with 75% as singletons. Comment on this clone: Its antigen is currently unknown.

V gene TRBV19 combines with J gene TRBJ2-6; TRBD1 agrees at 9 bases. The origin of this receptor is a male donor in good health and CMV-seronegative. Sequencing was carried out using PBMCs. CDR3 nucleotides: TGTGCCAGTAGCGAGGGACAGGGTTTACCTGGGGCCAACGTCCTGACTTTC. It specifies CASSEGQGLPGANVLTF.